This T cell receptor (beta chain) is from a study of blood T cell repertoires in COVID-19. How the authors handled the data: Amplified reference gene primers provided the basis for estimating nucleated cell counts. The method was immunoSEQ multiplex PCR; TCRdb's version includes in-frame clones alone and lacks a portion of them. Clonal size and the V and J genes are those of that table, whereas D and trimming came from the DNA. The table lists about 200,000 clones, approximately 86% of them singletons. Germline values: CDR1 KGHSH, CDR2 LQKENI. V was pared by 3 bases and J by 1 base, with 1 base of the junction left unmatched. The CDR3 length is 16 residues. Seattle enrolled patients during active infection and tracked them longitudinally.

The receptor was derived from a man between 60 and 75 years old with COVID-19, enrolled during active disease. This chain links TRBV18 with TRBJ2-6, with 9 bases lining up with TRBD1. Sequencing was performed on peripheral blood. The CDR3 loop reads CASSPGQGSGANVLTF. The CDR3 bases are TGTGCCAGCTCACCGGGACAGGGTTCTGGGGCCAACGTCCTGACTTTC.